Listed here are 30 T cell receptor beta chains from one sample, sequenced in a study of CD8+ T cells in alopecia areata. Extraction of RNA preceded its reverse transcription into cDNA, which served as the sequencing template. Here immunoSEQ multiplex PCR was the method, and the copy in TCRdb shows in-frame clones only, minus some. Of some 130,000 clones listed, roughly 64% are singletons. Sequencing was performed on CD4+ T cells sorted from blood, taken at week 0. Receptors were obtained from a human donor with alopecia areata.

The chain combines TRBV18 with TRBJ2-6; D uncertain. The CDR3 loop spans 13 amino acids. In germline, CDR1 is KGHSH, CDR2 LQKENI. The ends were cut back, 2 bases at V and 3 bases at J, with 2 bases in the middle. The CDR3 nucleotides are TGTGCCAGCTCACCAGTTGGGGCCAACGTCCTGACTTTC. It translates to CASSPVGANVLTF.

This sequence joins TRBV7-2 and TRBJ2-3, with D perhaps being TRBD1 or TRBD2 (5 bases each). The CDR3 has 15 amino acids. The germline V gene encodes CDR1 SGHTA and CDR2 FQGNSA. V lost 7 bases and J lost 6, with 20 bases in between. CDR3: CASTPGTIPFDTQYF. The CDR3 bases are TGTGCCAGCACCCCCGGGACCATCCCTTTCGATACGCAGTATTTT.

This clone was observed many times. CDR3 amino acids: CASSPTSGRDTQYF. The CDR3 nucleotides read TGTGCCAGCAGTCCAACTAGCGGAAGGGATACGCAGTATTTT. This chain joins TRBV7-2 and TRBJ2-3; 8 bases are shared with TRBD2. This CDR3 is 14 amino acids long. With V trimmed by 6 bases and J by 6 bases, 8 bases remained unmatched. CDR1 and CDR2 from the germline V gene are SGHTA and FQGNSA.

The chain combines TRBV29-1 with TRBJ1-2; 9 bases match TRBD1. J was trimmed by 8 bases and V by 6 bases; bases with no gene match: 10. The CDR3 consists of 13 residues. The germline CDR1 and CDR2 sequences are SQVTM and ANQGSEA. The DNA for the CDR3 is TGCAGCGTCGCGGGACAGGGCTATGGAGGCTACACCTTC. It encodes CSVAGQGYGGYTF. Together with reference TRBV29-1 and TRBJ1-2, the CDR3 gives the full variable domain: SAVISQKPSRDICQRGTSLTIQCQVDSQVTMMFWYRQQPGQSLTLIATANQGSEATYESGFVIDKFPISRPNLTFSTLTVSNMSPEDSSIYLCSVAGQGYGGYTFGSGTRLTVV.

For this clone: Other DNA sequences in the same sample also yield this CDR3. V gene TRBV2 combines with J gene TRBJ1-4; D gene uncertain. There are 11 residues in the CDR3. Trimming took off 6 bases at V and 3 bases at J, with 2 bases between the two ends. Germline V lookup: CDR1 SNHLY, CDR2 FYNNEI. For the CDR3, the DNA is TGTGCCAGCAGAGCTAATGAAAAACTGTTTTTT. Encoded protein: CASRANEKLFF.

This clone was detected once. The sample contains more than one DNA sequence encoding this CDR3. The J gene is TRBJ2-7, the V gene TRBV5-1; D unresolved. This CDR3 comprises 11 residues. With 4 bases removed from V and 4 bases from J, the gap between germline ends came to 6 bases. Germline V gene data show CDR1 as SGHRS and CDR2 as YFSETQ. In DNA, the CDR3 is TGCGCCAGCAGCGAAGGGTACGAGCAGTACTTC. Its translation: CASSEGYEQYF.

A few counts support this clone. CDR3 sequence: CASSDPLDGTDTQYF. In nucleotides, the CDR3 is TGTGCCAGCAGTGACCCCCTAGACGGCACAGATACGCAGTATTTT. The chain employs TRBV2 and TRBJ2-3; no definite D call. The V gene lost 3 bases and the J gene lost 1 base, with 11 bases spanning the gap. Germline loops: CDR1 SNHLY, CDR2 FYNNEI. This CDR3 has 15 amino acids.

V and J are TRBV20-1 and TRBJ2-4; D may match TRBD1 or TRBD2 (5 bases each). From germline, CDR1 is DFQATT and CDR2 SNEGSKA (reference sequence). The CDR3 runs 11 residues. Between the trimmed V and J ends, which lost 6 bases and 15 bases, there was a span of 18 bases. CDR3 loop: CSASTGIGGYF. The DNA of the CDR3 is TGCAGTGCCAGTACCGGAATTGGGGGGTACTTC.

The chain recombines TRBV11-3 with TRBJ2-7; 10 bases are shared with TRBD1. The germline gives CDR1 SGHNT, CDR2 YENEEA. The CDR3 is made up of 15 amino acids. The junction had 2 bases not matched to a gene; V was cut back by 1 base and J by 2 bases. CDR3 loop: CASSLAGTGAYEQYF. In nucleotides, the CDR3 is TGTGCCAGCAGCTTAGCCGGGACAGGGGCCTACGAGCAGTACTTC.

The rearrangement uses TRBV27 and TRBJ1-6; tentative D call: TRBD1 (5 bases). CDR3 length equals 14 residues. Per the germline V gene, CDR1 is MNHEY and CDR2 is SMNVEV (reference sequence). V was shortened by 5 bases and J by 6 bases, with 11 bases between the two germline ends. The CDR3 region is CASSKGPSNSPLHF. The CDR3, as DNA: TGTGCCAGCAGTAAGGGACCGAGTAATTCACCCCTCCACTTT.

The CDR3, as DNA: TGTGCCAGCAGCTCGTCACGGAGGGGCCCCGTGGGCATATACGAGCAGTACTTC. It specifies CASSSSRRGPVGIYEQYF. The V and J genes are TRBV11-3 and TRBJ2-7; D might be TRBD2 (6 bases). The germline V and J ends were trimmed by 4 bases and 4 bases, with 26 bases remaining between them. This CDR3 spans 18 amino acids. Germline V gene sequence: CDR1 SGHNT, CDR2 YENEEA.

For this clone: Other DNA sequences of this sample code for an identical CDR3. The gene calls are TRBV20-1 and TRBJ2-5; D perhaps matches TRBD2 (5 bases). The germline gives CDR1 DFQATT, CDR2 SNEGSKA (reference sequence). This CDR3 has 11 amino acids. Between the trimmed V and J ends, which lost 1 base and 5 bases, there was a span of 5 bases. In DNA form, the CDR3 reads TGCAGTGCTAGAGGCGGGGAGACCCAGTACTTC. Protein: CSARGGETQYF.

The genes are TRBV4-2 and TRBJ2-1, with TRBD2 matching 10 bases. The length of the CDR3 is 15 residues. The germline gives CDR1 LGHNA, CDR2 YNFKEQ. V was pared by 6 bases and J by 10 bases, with 12 bases of the junction left unmatched. The CDR3 DNA reads as TGTGCCAGCAGTACAGAGCGGGGGGGCCTAGGGGAGCAGTTCTTC. Its translation: CASSTERGGLGEQFF.

The chain recombines TRBV5-1 with TRBJ2-5, with 9 bases that match TRBD1. Germline V gives CDR1 SGHRS, CDR2 YFSETQ. CDR3 length: 16 residues. V shed 5 bases, J shed 0 bases, and the junction held 8 bases outside the gene matches. CDR3 amino acids: CASRELGQGNQETQYF. In DNA form, the CDR3 reads TGCGCCAGCAGAGAGCTAGGACAGGGGAACCAAGAGACCCAGTACTTC.

The V and J genes are TRBV4-1 and TRBJ2-1, with no clear D. Germline V gene lookup returns CDR1 MGHRA and CDR2 YSYEKL. The V gene lost 0 bases and the J gene lost 2 bases, with 11 bases spanning the gap. The CDR3 sequence is 16 residues long. This chain's CDR3 is CASSQDLAVPYNEQFF. CDR3 coding DNA: TGCGCCAGCAGCCAAGATCTCGCGGTGCCCTACAATGAGCAGTTCTTC.

The CDR3 DNA sequence: TGTGCCAGCAGCCCAAGGCCGACTAGCGAAGTTCCCTACAATGAGCAGTTCTTC. This encodes CASSPRPTSEVPYNEQFF. The chain employs TRBV7-9 and TRBJ2-1, with TRBD2 matching 8 bases. The CDR3 has 18 residues. Germline loops: CDR1 SEHNR, CDR2 FQNEAQ (reference sequence). The V gene end was trimmed by 5 bases and the J gene end by 2 bases; junction bases not matched to a gene: 14.

The chain links TRBV10-3 to TRBJ2-2; D remains ambiguous. Trimming left V 1 base short and J 0 bases short, with 9 bases between. Germline V CDR1 and CDR2: ENHRY, SYGVKD. The CDR3 runs to 16 residues. CDR3 sequence (DNA): TGTGCCATCAGTGAGTTGAGCCCGCCGAACACCGGGGAGCTGTTTTTT. This translates into CAISELSPPNTGELFF.

This chain uses TRBV18 with TRBJ1-1, with D hard to call. The V end lost 3 bases, the J end lost 8 bases, and 13 bases lay between the germline ends. CDR1 KGHSH and CDR2 LQKENI come from the germline V gene. The CDR3 is 13 residues long. The CDR3 DNA reads as TGTGCCAGCTCACCGCCTATCGTTACGGAAGCTTTCTTT. It codes for CASSPPIVTEAFF.

V gene TRBV5-1 combines with J gene TRBJ2-2; weak D call: TRBD1 (6 bases). The germline V and J ends were trimmed by 7 bases and 1 base, with 11 bases remaining between them. This CDR3 is 14 amino acids long. The germline V gene has CDR1 SGHRS and CDR2 YFSETQ. This chain's CDR3 is CASATTGNTGELFF. The CDR3 bases are TGCGCCAGCGCGACGACAGGGAACACCGGGGAGCTGTTTTTT.

This sequence joins TRBV5-1 and TRBJ1-1, with a tentative D call TRBD1 (5 bases). The V end lost 4 bases, the J end lost 5 bases, and 12 bases lay between the germline ends. The CDR3 runs to 13 residues. Germline CDR1 reads SGHRS; CDR2 reads YFSETQ. The CDR3 sequence: CASSVDTGTEAFF. Written as DNA, the CDR3 is TGCGCCAGCAGCGTGGACACGGGGACTGAAGCTTTCTTT.

This chain links TRBV30 with TRBJ1-2, with D possibly TRBD1 on 6 matching bases. Germline V lookup: CDR1 GTSNPN, CDR2 SVGIG (reference sequence). Trimming removed 4 bases at V and 7 bases at J, with 16 bases between. This CDR3 is 13 amino acids long. Here the CDR3 DNA reads TGTGCCTGGACCGGACAGTTGACAATTGGCTACACCTTC. Encoded protein: CAWTGQLTIGYTF.

The chain joins TRBV9 to TRBJ2-3; the D gene is possibly TRBD2 (5 bases). CDR1 and CDR2 from the germline V gene are SGDLS and YYNGEE. Trimming removed 5 bases at V and 4 bases at J, with 14 bases between. The CDR3 covers 14 residues. The CDR3 nucleotides read TGTGCCAGCAGGAGGGTTAGCCGAGCAGATACGCAGTATTTT. The encoded protein is CASRRVSRADTQYF. Variable domain in full (rest from reference TRBV9 and TRBJ2-3): DSGVTQTPKHLITATGQRVTLRCSPRSGDLSVYWYQQSLDQGLQFLIQYYNGEERAKGNILERFSAQQFPDLHSELNLSSLELGDSALYFCASRRVSRADTQYFGPGTRLTVL.

The J gene is TRBJ1-1, the V gene TRBV25-1; D possibly corresponds to TRBD1 (6 bases). CDR1 and CDR2 (germline): MGHDK, SYGVNS. This CDR3 contains 14 residues. The V end lost 4 bases, the J end lost 0 bases, and 9 bases lay between the germline ends. The CDR3 sequence: CASSGTVLNTEAFF. The CDR3 DNA reads TGTGCCAGCAGTGGGACAGTGCTGAACACTGAAGCTTTCTTT.

The sample holds a few counts of this clone. The J gene is TRBJ1-2, the V gene TRBV9, with TRBD1 identical over 7 bases. There are 15 residues in the CDR3. V shed 3 bases and J 2 bases; nucleotides not matched to a gene: 7. Germline V CDR1 and CDR2: SGDLS, YYNGEE. The CDR3: CASSGRQGWNYGYTF. The CDR3 coding sequence is TGTGCCAGCAGCGGCCGACAGGGATGGAACTATGGCTACACCTTC. The whole variable domain, remainder taken from reference TRBV9 and TRBJ1-2, is DSGVTQTPKHLITATGQRVTLRCSPRSGDLSVYWYQQSLDQGLQFLIQYYNGEERAKGNILERFSAQQFPDLHSELNLSSLELGDSALYFCASSGRQGWNYGYTFGSGTRLTVV.

The chain is built from TRBV29-1 and TRBJ2-6; no definite D call. There are 15 residues in the CDR3. From germline, CDR1 is SQVTM and CDR2 ANQGSEA. Trimming removed 1 base from V and 4 bases from J, with 11 bases in between. As DNA, the CDR3 is TGCAGCGTTGAAGGTTCCCCGGCCGGGGCCAACGTCCTGACTTTC. Encoded protein: CSVEGSPAGANVLTF.

The sample holds many counts of this clone. V usage is TRBV5-4 and J usage is TRBJ2-4; 9 bases match TRBD1. V shed 2 bases and J 7 bases; nucleotides not matched to a gene: 4. Germline V CDR1 and CDR2: SGHNT, YYREEE (reference sequence). This CDR3 has 14 amino acids. The CDR3 protein is CASSFRTGENIQYF. DNA of the CDR3: TGTGCCAGCAGCTTTCGGACAGGGGAGAACATTCAGTACTTC.

V and J are TRBV2 and TRBJ1-1; 7 bases are shared with TRBD1. The CDR3 has 13 residues. Germline-derived CDR1 and CDR2 are SNHLY and FYNNEI. V shed 6 bases, J shed 4 bases, and the junction held 5 bases outside the gene matches. The CDR3 DNA is TGTGCCAGCAGAACAGGGGAGGGCACTGAAGCTTTCTTT. The encoded protein is CASRTGEGTEAFF.

This clone is a singleton in its sample. The chain is built from TRBV29-1 and TRBJ2-6; D is undetermined. Trimming pared 5 bases from V and 7 bases from J, leaving 6 bases between. CDR1 is SQVTM and CDR2 is ANQGSEA in the germline V gene. CDR3 length: 11 residues. As DNA, the CDR3 is TGCAGCGTTCGCCTTGCCAACGTCCTGACTTTC. It is translated as CSVRLANVLTF.

The CDR3 here is CASSLEFGQGRSGANVLTF. Written as DNA, the CDR3 is TGCGCCAGCAGCTTGGAATTCGGACAGGGTAGATCTGGGGCCAACGTCCTGACTTTC. The gene calls are TRBV5-1 and TRBJ2-6, with 8 nucleotides matching TRBD1. From germline, CDR1 is SGHRS and CDR2 YFSETQ. The CDR3 is made up of 19 amino acids. The junction had 9 bases not matched to a gene; V was cut back by 0 bases and J by 1 base.

The rearrangement joins TRBV7-9 to TRBJ1-2; 8 bases align to TRBD1. There are 14 residues in the CDR3. The V gene's germline CDR1 is SEHNR and CDR2 FQNEAQ (reference sequence). V dropped 4 bases and J dropped 3; count of bases not matched to a gene: 4. The CDR3 nucleotides are TGTGCCAGCAGCTGGACAGGGACGGACTATGGCTACACCTTC. Translating gives CASSWTGTDYGYTF.